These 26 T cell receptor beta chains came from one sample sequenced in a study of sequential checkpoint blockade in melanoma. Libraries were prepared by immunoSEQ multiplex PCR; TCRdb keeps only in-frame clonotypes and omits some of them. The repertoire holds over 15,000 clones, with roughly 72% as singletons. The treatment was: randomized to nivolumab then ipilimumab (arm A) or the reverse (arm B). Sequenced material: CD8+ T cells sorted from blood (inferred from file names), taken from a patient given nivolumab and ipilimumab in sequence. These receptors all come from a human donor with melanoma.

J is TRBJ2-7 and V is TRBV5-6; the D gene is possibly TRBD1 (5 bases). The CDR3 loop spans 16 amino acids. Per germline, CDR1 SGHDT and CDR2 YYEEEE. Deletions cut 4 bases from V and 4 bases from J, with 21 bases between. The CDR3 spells CASSRRGIMKNYEQYF. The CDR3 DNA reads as TGTGCCAGCAGCCGTAGGGGCATCATGAAGAATTACGAGCAGTACTTC. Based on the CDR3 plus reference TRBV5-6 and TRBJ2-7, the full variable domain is DAGVTQSPTHLIKTRGQQVTLRCSPKSGHDTVSWYQQALGQGPQFIFQYYEEEERQRGNFPDRFSGHQFPNYSSELNVNALLLGDSALYLCASSRRGIMKNYEQYFGPGTRLTVT.

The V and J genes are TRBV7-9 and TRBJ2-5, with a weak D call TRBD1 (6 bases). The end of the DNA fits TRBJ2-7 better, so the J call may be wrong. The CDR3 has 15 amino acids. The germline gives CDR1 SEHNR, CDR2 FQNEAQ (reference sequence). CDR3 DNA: TGTGCCAGCAGCCCAACAGGGAAGGGGAACTACGAGCAGTACTTC. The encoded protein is CASSPTGKGNYEQYF.

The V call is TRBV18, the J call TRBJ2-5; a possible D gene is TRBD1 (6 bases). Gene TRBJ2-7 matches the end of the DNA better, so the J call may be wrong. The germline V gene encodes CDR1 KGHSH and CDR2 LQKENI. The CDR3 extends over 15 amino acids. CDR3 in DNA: TGTGCCAGCTCACGGCCGGGACACCTACCCTACGAGCAGTACTTC. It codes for CASSRPGHLPYEQYF.

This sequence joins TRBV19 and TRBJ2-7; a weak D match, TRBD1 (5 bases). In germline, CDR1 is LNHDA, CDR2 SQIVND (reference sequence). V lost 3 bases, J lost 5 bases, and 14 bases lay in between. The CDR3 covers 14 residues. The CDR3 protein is CASSIGQGSHEQYF. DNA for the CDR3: TGTGCCAGTAGTATCGGTCAGGGTTCCCACGAGCAGTACTTC.

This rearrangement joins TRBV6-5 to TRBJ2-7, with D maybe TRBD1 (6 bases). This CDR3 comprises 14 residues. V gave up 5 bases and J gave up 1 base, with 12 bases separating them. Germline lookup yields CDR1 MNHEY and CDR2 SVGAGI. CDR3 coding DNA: TGTGCCAGCAGTGAACGGGACATTTCCTACGAGCAGTACTTC. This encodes CASSERDISYEQYF.

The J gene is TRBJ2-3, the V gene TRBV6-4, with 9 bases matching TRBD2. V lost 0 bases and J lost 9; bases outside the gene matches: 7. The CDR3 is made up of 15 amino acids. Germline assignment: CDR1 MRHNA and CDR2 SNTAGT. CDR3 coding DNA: TGTGCCAGCAGTGACTCATCTAGCGGGGCTAACACGCAGTATTTT. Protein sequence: CASSDSSSGANTQYF.

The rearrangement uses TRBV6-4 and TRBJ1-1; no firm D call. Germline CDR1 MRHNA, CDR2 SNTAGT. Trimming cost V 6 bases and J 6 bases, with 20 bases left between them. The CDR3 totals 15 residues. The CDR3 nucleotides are TGTGCCAGCAGCCCTTTTGAGGGTCCACCCGCTGAAGCTTTCTTT. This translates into CASSPFEGPPAEAFF.

The CDR3 region is CASSASSGQGAGEQYF. The CDR3 coding sequence is TGTGCCAGCAGCGCATCCTCGGGACAGGGGGCGGGTGAGCAGTACTTC. V is TRBV6-4 and J is TRBJ2-7; TRBD1 matches 12 bases. V shed 6 bases and J 7 bases; nucleotides not matched to a gene: 13. From germline, CDR1 is MRHNA and CDR2 SNTAGT. The CDR3 sequence is 16 residues long.

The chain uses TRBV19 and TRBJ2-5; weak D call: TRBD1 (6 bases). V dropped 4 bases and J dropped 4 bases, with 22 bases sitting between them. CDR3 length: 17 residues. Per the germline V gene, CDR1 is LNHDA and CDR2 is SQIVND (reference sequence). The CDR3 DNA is TGTGCCAGTAGTAAGGGGTATGGGGGCGAGTATAGAGAGACCCAGTACTTC. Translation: CASSKGYGGEYRETQYF.

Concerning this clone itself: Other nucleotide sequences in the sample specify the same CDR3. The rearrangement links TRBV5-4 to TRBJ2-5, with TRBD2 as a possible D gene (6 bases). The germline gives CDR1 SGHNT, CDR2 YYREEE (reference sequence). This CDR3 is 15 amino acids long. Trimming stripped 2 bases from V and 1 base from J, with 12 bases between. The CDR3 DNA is TGTGCCAGCAGCTTAGGATGGAGGGGCCAAGAGACCCAGTACTTC. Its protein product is CASSLGWRGQETQYF.

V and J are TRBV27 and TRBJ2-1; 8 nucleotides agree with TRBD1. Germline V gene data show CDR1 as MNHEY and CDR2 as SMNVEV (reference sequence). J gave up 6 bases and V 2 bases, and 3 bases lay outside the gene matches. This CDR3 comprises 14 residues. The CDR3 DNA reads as TGTGCCAGCAGTTTAGACAGGGGAGGCAATGAGCAGTTCTTC. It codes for CASSLDRGGNEQFF.

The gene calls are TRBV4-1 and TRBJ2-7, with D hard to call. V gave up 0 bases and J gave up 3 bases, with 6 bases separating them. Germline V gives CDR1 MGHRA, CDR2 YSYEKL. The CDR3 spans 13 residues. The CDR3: CASSQDNNYEQYF. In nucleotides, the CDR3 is TGCGCCAGCAGCCAAGATAACAACTACGAGCAGTACTTC.

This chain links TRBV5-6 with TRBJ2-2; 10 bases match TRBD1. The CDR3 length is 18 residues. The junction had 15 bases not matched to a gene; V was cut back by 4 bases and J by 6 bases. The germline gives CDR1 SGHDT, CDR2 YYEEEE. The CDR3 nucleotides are TGTGCCAGCAGCCCCGCCGCCTGGGACAGGGGTAACGCCGGGGAGCTGTTTTTT. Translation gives CASSPAAWDRGNAGELFF.

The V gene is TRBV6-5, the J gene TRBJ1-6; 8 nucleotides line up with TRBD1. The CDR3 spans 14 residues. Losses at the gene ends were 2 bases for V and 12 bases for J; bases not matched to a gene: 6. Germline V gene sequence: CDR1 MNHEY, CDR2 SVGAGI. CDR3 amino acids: CASSYGQGSLPLHF. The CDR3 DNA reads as TGTGCCAGCAGTTACGGACAGGGAAGTCTACCCCTCCACTTT.

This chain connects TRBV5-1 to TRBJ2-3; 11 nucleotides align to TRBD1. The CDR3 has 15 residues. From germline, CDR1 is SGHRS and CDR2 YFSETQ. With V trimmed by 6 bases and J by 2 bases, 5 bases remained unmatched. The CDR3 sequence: CASKGTGGVTDTQYF. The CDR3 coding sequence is TGCGCCAGCAAGGGGACAGGGGGGGTCACAGATACGCAGTATTTT. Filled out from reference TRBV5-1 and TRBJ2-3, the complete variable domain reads KAGVTQTPRYLIKTRGQQVTLSCSPISGHRSVSWYQQTPGQGLQFLFEYFSETQRNKGNFPGRFSGRQFSNSRSEMNVSTLELGDSALYLCASKGTGGVTDTQYFGPGTRLTVL.

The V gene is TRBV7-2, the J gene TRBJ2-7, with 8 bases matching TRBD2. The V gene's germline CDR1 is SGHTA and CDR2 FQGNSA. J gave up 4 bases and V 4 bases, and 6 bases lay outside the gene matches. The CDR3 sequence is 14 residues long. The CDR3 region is CASSSGLGVYEQYF. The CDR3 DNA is TGTGCCAGCAGCTCGGGACTAGGGGTTTACGAGCAGTACTTC.

The CDR3, as DNA: TGTGCCAGCAGCTTAGATCCGGGGAGTGATACGCAGTATTTT. It codes for CASSLDPGSDTQYF. This chain links TRBV7-2 with TRBJ2-3, with a weak D call TRBD2 (5 bases). The CDR3 extends over 14 amino acids. Trimming removed 1 base at V and 6 bases at J, with 11 bases between. CDR1 and CDR2 (germline): SGHTA, FQGNSA. The whole variable domain, filled in from reference TRBV7-2 and TRBJ2-3, reads GAGVSQSPSNKVTEKGKDVELRCDPISGHTALYWYRQSLGQGLEFLIYFQGNSAPDKSGLPSDRFSAERTGGSVSTLTIQRTQQEDSAVYLCASSLDPGSDTQYFGPGTRLTVL.

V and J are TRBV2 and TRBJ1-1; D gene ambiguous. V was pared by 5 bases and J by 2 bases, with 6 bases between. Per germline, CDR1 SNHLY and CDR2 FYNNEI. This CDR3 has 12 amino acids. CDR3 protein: CASSPTNTEAFF. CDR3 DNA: TGTGCCAGCAGTCCAACAAACACTGAAGCTTTCTTT.

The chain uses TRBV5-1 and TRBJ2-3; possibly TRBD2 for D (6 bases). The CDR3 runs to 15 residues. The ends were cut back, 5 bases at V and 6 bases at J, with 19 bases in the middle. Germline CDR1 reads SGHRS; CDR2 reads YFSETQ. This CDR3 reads CASSQSTGRLDTQYF. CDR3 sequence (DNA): TGCGCCAGCAGTCAGAGCACGGGGAGGTTGGATACGCAGTATTTT. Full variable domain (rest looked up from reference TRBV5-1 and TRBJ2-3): KAGVTQTPRYLIKTRGQQVTLSCSPISGHRSVSWYQQTPGQGLQFLFEYFSETQRNKGNFPGRFSGRQFSNSRSEMNVSTLELGDSALYLCASSQSTGRLDTQYFGPGTRLTVL.

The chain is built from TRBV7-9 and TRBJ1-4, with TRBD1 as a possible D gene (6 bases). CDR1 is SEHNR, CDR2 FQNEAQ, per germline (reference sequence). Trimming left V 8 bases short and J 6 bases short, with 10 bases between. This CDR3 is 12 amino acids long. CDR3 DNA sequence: TGTGCCAGCTACAGGGTTGATGAAAAACTGTTTTTT. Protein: CASYRVDEKLFF. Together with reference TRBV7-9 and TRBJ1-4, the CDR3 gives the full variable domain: DTGVSQNPRHKITKRGQNVTFRCDPISEHNRLYWYRQTLGQGPEFLTYFQNEAQLEKSRLLSDRFSAERPKGSFSTLEIQRTEQGDSAMYLCASYRVDEKLFFGSGTQLSVL.

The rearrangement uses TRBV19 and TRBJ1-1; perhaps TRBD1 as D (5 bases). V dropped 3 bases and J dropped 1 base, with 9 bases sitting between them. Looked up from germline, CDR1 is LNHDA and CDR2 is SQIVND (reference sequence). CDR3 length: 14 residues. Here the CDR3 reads CASSMQGTNTEAFF. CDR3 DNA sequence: TGTGCCAGTAGTATGCAGGGCACGAACACTGAAGCTTTCTTT.

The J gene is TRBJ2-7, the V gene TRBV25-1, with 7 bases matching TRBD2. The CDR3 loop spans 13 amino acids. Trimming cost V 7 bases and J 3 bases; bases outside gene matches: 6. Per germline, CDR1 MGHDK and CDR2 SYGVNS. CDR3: CASMALADYEQYF. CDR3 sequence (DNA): TGTGCCAGCATGGCGCTAGCGGACTACGAGCAGTACTTC.

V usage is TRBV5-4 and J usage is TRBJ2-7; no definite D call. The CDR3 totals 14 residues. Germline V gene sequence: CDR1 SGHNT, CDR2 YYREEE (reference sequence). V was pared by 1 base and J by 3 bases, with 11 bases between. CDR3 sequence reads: CASSLQYSNYEQYF. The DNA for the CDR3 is TGTGCCAGCAGCTTGCAATACTCAAACTACGAGCAGTACTTC.

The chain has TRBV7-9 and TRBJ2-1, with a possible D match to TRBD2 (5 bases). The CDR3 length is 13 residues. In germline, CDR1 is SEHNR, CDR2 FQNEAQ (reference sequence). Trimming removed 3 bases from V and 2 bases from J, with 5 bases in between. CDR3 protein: CASSLTTYNEQFF. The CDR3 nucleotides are TGTGCCAGCAGCTTGACTACCTACAATGAGCAGTTCTTC.

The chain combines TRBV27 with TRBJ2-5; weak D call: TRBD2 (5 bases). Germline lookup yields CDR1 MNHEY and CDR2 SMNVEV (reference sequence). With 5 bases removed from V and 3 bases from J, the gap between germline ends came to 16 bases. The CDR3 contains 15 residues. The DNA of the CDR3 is TGTGCCAGCAGTCTGAGGGTTATGAGTGAAGAGACCCAGTACTTC. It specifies CASSLRVMSEETQYF.

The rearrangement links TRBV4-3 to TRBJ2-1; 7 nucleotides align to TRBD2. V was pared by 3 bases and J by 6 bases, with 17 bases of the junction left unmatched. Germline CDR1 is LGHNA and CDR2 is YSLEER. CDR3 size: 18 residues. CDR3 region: CASSQKLVGGQPGNEQFF. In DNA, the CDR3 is TGCGCCAGCAGCCAGAAACTCGTGGGAGGGCAGCCGGGCAATGAGCAGTTCTTC.